One TCR beta chain is described in this entry. TCRdb reprocessed the 5' RACE reads with MiXCR, giving one entry per CDR3 protein. Of about 260,000 distinct CDR3 sequences listed, 7% are singletons. This specimen comes from a study of identical twins. The CDR3 sequence is 12 residues long. Per the germline V gene, CDR1 is SEHNR and CDR2 is FQNEAQ (reference sequence). V was shortened by 9 bases and J by 5 bases, with 13 bases between the two germline ends. This sample also belongs to another study, concerning yellow fever vaccine responses in identical twins.

The TCR originated in a woman younger than 35 in good health. Specimen: memory (CD45RO+) T cells sorted from blood. J is TRBJ2-5 and V is TRBV7-9, with D maybe TRBD2 (5 bases). The CDR3 is CASERGAETQYF. CDR3 coding DNA: TGTGCCAGTGAACGGGGAGCTGAGACCCAGTACTTC.